These 8 T cell receptor beta chains originate from one sample sequenced in a study of patients and donors after allogeneic stem cell transplantation. TCRdb re-analysed the RT-PCR reads in MiXCR, keeping a single row per CDR3 protein. The sample shows approximately 200,000 distinct CDR3 sequences, 41% of them seen only once. What was sequenced was blood, either unsorted or a sorted T cell fraction (not recorded which). These receptors were collected from a human donor who was either an allogeneic HSCT recipient or a stem cell or donor lymphocyte infusion donor (not recorded which). It is not recorded whose cells these are; they may come from a transplant donor.

The V and J genes are TRBV29-1 and TRBJ1-1; D is ambiguous. V lost 0 bases to trimming and J lost 5 bases, with 10 bases between them. Germline-derived CDR1 and CDR2 are SQVTM and ANQGSEA. The CDR3 has 13 amino acids. CDR3 in amino acids: CSVEDPEGTEAFF. Here the CDR3 DNA reads TGCAGCGTTGAAGATCCCGAGGGAACTGAAGCTTTCTTT.

The gene calls are TRBV20-1 and TRBJ1-1; D call uncertain. The CDR3 sequence is 11 residues long. Trimming pared 8 bases from V and 5 bases from J, leaving 12 bases between. Per germline, CDR1 DFQATT and CDR2 SNEGSKA (reference sequence). CDR3 region: CSPTKGTEAFF. CDR3 in DNA: TGCAGTCCGACAAAGGGTACTGAAGCTTTCTTT.

The sample holds a few counts of this clonotype. The rearrangement uses TRBV12-3 or TRBV12-4 and TRBJ1-2; D is undetermined. The V and J ends lost 2 bases and 2 bases respectively, with 6 bases between them. CDR3 size: 13 residues. The CDR3 here is CASSLSRNYGYTF. CDR3 in DNA: TGTGCCAGCAGTTTAAGTAGGAACTATGGCTACACCTTC.

This chain connects TRBV12-3 or TRBV12-4 to TRBJ2-7; tentative D call: TRBD2 (5 bases). The CDR3 sequence is 15 residues long. Trimming cost V 1 base and J 5 bases, with 15 bases left between them. In DNA form, the CDR3 reads TGTGCCAGCAGTTTAGAAGGTGGGAGCTTCAACGAGCAGTACTTC. Translating it yields CASSLEGGSFNEQYF.

This clonotype showed up just a few times. The chain employs TRBV9 and TRBJ1-6; no clear D. V gave up 0 bases and J gave up 4 bases, with 11 bases separating them. The CDR3 is made up of 16 amino acids. Per the germline V gene, CDR1 is SGDLS and CDR2 is YYNGEE. This chain's CDR3 is CASSVDAGVYNSPLHF. The CDR3, as DNA: TGTGCCAGCAGCGTAGACGCAGGCGTTTATAATTCACCCCTCCACTTT.

The chain has TRBV4-2 and TRBJ2-1; D gene uncertain. Trimming left V 1 base short and J 7 bases short, with 11 bases between. The V gene's germline CDR1 is LGHNA and CDR2 YNFKEQ. The CDR3 runs 14 residues. The CDR3: CASSQVSSVNEQFF. CDR3 coding DNA: TGTGCCAGCAGCCAAGTCTCGTCTGTAAATGAGCAGTTCTTC.

V and J are TRBV6-6 and TRBJ1-1, with D possibly being TRBD1 (5 bases). This CDR3 comprises 11 residues. V was cut by 4 bases and J by 10 bases, with 10 bases left in between. Germline CDR1 reads MNHNY; CDR2 reads SVGAGI (reference sequence). The CDR3 region is CASSSGVGAFF. Here the CDR3 DNA reads TGTGCCAGCAGTTCGGGGGTGGGAGCTTTCTTT.

A note on this clonotype: Likely a read error: the CDR3 ends without its conserved phenylalanine or tryptophan. The rearrangement joins TRBV20-1 to TRBJ1-6; D perhaps matches TRBD1 (5 bases). The CDR3 spans 15 residues. Germline assignment: CDR1 DFQATT and CDR2 SNEGSKA (reference sequence). V lost 3 bases, J lost 0 bases, and 9 bases lay in between. The CDR3 region has the DNA TGCAGTGCTAGGAGAGGGACCTCCTATAATTCACCCCTCCACTTG. It is translated as CSARRGTSYNSPLHL.